This T cell receptor (beta chain) was documented in a study of T-cell memory formation after mild COVID-19. General study points: Several responding clones turned up in pre-infection memory, indicating that cross-reactive memory may have taken part.

Worth noting for this clonotype: The antigen is not known.

TCRdb passed the 5' RACE reads through MiXCR, listing each CDR3 protein once. The sample includes a few hundred thousand distinct CDR3 sequences, 20% to 30% seen only once; the top ten take 8.5% to 10%. The CDR3 loop spans 16 amino acids. The ends lost 4 bases at V and 9 bases at J; junction bases unmatched: 13. Germline V CDR1 and CDR2: KGHDR, SFDVKD. The rearrangement joins TRBV24-1 to TRBJ2-1; 8 bases align to TRBD2. This clonotype was sampled from an adult woman who had mild COVID-19 (a few samples of this study predate the infection). Cell type and time point are not known. The sequenced sample consisted of PBMCs or a T cell subset sorted from them (not recorded which). DNA for the CDR3: TGTGCCACCAGTGACGTTGACCCAGCGGGAGAAAGTGAGCAGTTCTTC. Protein product: CATSDVDPAGESEQFF.